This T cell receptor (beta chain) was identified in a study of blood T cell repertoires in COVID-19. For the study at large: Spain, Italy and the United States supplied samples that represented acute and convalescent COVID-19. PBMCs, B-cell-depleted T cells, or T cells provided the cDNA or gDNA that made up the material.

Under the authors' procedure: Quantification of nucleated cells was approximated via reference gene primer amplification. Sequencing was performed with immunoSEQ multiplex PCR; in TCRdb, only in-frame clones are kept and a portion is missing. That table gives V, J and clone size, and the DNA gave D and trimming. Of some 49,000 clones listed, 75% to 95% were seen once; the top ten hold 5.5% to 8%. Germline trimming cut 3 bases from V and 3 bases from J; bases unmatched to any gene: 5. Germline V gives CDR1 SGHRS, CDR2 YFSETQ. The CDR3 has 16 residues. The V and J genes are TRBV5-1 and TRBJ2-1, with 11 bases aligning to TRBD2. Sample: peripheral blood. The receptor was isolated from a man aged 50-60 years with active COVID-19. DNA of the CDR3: TGCGCCAGCAGCTCCACTAGCGGGGGCCTCTACAATGAGCAGTTCTTC. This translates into CASSSTSGGLYNEQFF.